This record looks at one T cell receptor beta chain sequence and its context. The CDR3 is 16 residues long. In germline, CDR1 is LGHNA, CDR2 YSLEER. Trimming removed 5 bases from V and 1 base from J; junction bases left unmatched: 7. These data originate in a study of molecular identifiers for immune sequencing clone quantification. TCRdb used MiXCR to reprocess the PCR reads, holding one entry per CDR3 protein. The sample contains over 550,000 distinct CDR3 sequences, around 25% of which appear only once. The origin of this receptor is a human donor in good health. Some libraries in this study had Jurkat cell RNA spiked in. The chain employs TRBV4-3 and TRBJ1-4, with 7 positions matching TRBD1. The sample comprised naive CD8+ T cells from blood, with Jurkat cell RNA spiked in. Subset meaning: FACS-sorted CD8+CD4-CCR7+CD45RA+ naive T cells. CDR3 nucleotides: TGCGCCAGCAGCGGGGACAGAGGATTAACTAATGAAAAACTGTTTTTT. This sequence encodes CASSGDRGLTNEKLFF.